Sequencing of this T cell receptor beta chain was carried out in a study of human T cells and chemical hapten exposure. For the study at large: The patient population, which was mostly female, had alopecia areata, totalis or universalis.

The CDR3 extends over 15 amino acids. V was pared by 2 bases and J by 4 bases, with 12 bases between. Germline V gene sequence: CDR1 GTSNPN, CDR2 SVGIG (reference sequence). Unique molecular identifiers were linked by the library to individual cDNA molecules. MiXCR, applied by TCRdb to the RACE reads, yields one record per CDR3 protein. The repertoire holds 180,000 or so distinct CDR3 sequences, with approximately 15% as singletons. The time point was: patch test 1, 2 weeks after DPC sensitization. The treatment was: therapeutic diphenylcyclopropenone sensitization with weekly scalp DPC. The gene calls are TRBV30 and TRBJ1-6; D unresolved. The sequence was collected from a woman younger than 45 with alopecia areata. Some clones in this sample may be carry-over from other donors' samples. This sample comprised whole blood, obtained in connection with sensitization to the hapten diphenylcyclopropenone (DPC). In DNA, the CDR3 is TGTGCCTGGAGTCCAAAGATCTCATATAATTCACCCCTCCACTTT. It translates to CAWSPKISYNSPLHF.